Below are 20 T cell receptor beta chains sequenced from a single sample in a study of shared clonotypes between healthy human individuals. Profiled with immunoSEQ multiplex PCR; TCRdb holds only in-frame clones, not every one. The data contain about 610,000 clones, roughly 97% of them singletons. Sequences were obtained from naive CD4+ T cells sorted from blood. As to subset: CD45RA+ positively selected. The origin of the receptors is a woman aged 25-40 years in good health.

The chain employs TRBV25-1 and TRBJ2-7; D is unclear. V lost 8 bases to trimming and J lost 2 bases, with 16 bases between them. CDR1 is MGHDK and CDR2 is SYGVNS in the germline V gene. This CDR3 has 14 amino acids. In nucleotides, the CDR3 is TGTGCCAGCCAATATACTGGGGATGCCTACGAGCAGTACTTC. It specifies CASQYTGDAYEQYF.

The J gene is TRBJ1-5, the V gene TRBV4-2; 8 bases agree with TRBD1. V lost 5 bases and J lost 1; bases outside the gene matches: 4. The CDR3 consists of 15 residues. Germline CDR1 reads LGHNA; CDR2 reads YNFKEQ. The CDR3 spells CASSEGQVSNQPQHF. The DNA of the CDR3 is TGTGCCAGCAGCGAGGGACAGGTCAGCAATCAGCCCCAGCATTTT.

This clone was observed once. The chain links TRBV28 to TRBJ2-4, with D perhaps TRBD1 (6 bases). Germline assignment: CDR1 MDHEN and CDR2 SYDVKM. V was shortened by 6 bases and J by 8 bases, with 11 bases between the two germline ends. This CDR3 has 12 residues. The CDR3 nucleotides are TGTGCCAGCAGAGTAGAGGGGGACATTCAGTACTTC. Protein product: CASRVEGDIQYF.

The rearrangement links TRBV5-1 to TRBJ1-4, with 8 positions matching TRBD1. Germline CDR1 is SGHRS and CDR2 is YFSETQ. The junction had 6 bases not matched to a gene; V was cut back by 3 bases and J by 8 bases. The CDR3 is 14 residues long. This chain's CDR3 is CASSSDRGGEKLFF. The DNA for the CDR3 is TGCGCCAGCAGCTCCGACAGGGGAGGGGAAAAACTGTTTTTT.

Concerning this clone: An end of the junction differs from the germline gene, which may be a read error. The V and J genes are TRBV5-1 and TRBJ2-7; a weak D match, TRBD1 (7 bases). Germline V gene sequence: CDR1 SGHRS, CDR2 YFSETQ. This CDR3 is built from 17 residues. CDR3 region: CASSLKTGIAATYEQYF. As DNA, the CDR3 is TGCGCCAGTAGCTTGAAGACAGGGATAGCGGCCACCTACGAGCAGTACTTC.

CDR3 in amino acids: CASRGQGYEQYF. The CDR3, as DNA: TGTGCCAGTAGGGGACAGGGTTACGAGCAGTACTTC. The gene calls are TRBV19 and TRBJ2-5; 9 bases are shared with TRBD1. The J call could be wrong; TRBJ2-7 is a better fit for the DNA end. Per germline, CDR1 LNHDA and CDR2 SQIVND (reference sequence). The CDR3 has 12 amino acids.

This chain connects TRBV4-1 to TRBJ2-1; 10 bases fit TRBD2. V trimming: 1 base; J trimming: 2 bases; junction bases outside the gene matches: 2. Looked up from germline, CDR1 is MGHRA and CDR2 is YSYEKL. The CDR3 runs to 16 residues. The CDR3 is CASSQGLAGTYNEQFF. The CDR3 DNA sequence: TGCGCCAGCAGCCAAGGACTAGCGGGCACCTACAATGAGCAGTTCTTC.

The CDR3 is CASNRGYSNQPQHF. Here the CDR3 DNA reads TGTGCCAGCAACAGGGGTTATAGCAATCAGCCCCAGCATTTT. This chain links TRBV2 with TRBJ1-5, with 7 bases fitting TRBD1. With 7 bases clipped from V and 0 bases from J, the junction kept 3 bases outside the gene matches. The germline V gene has CDR1 SNHLY and CDR2 FYNNEI. The CDR3 has 14 amino acids.

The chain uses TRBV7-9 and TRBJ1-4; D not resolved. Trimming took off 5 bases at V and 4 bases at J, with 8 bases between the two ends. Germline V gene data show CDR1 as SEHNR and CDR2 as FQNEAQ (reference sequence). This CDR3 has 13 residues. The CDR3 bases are TGTGCCAGCAGCCAATTGGGTAATGAAAAACTGTTTTTT. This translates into CASSQLGNEKLFF.

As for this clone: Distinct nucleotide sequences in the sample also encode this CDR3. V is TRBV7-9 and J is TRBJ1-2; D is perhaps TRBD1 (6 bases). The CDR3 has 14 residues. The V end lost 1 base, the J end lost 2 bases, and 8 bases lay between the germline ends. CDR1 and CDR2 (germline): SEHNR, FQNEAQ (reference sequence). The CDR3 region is CASSLGQGNYGYTF. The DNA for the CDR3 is TGTGCCAGCAGCTTAGGGCAGGGGAACTATGGCTACACCTTC. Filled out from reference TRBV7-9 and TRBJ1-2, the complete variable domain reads DTGVSQNPRHKITKRGQNVTFRCDPISEHNRLYWYRQTLGQGPEFLTYFQNEAQLEKSRLLSDRFSAERPKGSFSTLEIQRTEQGDSAMYLCASSLGQGNYGYTFGSGTRLTVV.

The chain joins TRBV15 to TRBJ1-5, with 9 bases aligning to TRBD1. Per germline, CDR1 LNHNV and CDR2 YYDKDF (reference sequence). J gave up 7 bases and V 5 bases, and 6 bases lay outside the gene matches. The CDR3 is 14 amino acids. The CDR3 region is CATSFRQGEQPQHF. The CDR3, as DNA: TGTGCCACCAGCTTCCGACAGGGGGAACAGCCCCAGCATTTT.

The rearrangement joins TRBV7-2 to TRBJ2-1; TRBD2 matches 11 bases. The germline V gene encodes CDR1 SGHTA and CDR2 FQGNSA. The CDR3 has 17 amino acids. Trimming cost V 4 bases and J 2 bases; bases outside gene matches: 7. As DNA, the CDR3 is TGTGCCAGCAGCTCGATCACTAGCGGGAGTACCTACAATGAGCAGTTCTTC. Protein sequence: CASSSITSGSTYNEQFF.

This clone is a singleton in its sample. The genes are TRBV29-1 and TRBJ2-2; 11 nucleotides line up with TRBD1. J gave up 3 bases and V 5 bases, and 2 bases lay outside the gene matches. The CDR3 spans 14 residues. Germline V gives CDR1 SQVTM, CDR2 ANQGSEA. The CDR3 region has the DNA TGCAGCGTTTTGGGACAGGGGGACACCGGGGAGCTGTTTTTT. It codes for CSVLGQGDTGELFF.

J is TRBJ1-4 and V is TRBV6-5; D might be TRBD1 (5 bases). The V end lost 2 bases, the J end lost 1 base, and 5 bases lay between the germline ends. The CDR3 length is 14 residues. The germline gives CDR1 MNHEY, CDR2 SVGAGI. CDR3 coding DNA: TGTGCCAGCAGTTACACAGGAACTAATGAAAAACTGTTTTTT. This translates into CASSYTGTNEKLFF.

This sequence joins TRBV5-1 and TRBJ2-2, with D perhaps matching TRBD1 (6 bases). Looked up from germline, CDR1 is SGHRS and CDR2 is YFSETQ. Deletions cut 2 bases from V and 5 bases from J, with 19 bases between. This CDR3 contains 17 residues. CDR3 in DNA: TGCGCCAGCAGCTTTAATGAGCAGGGGAGTAGGACCGGGGAGCTGTTTTTT. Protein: CASSFNEQGSRTGELFF.

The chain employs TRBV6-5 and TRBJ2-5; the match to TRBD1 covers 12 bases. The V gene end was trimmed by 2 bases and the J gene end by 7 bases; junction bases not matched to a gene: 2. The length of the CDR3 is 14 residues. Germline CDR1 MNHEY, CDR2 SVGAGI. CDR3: CASSYGTGGVTQYF. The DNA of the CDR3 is TGTGCCAGCAGTTACGGGACAGGGGGCGTGACCCAGTACTTC.

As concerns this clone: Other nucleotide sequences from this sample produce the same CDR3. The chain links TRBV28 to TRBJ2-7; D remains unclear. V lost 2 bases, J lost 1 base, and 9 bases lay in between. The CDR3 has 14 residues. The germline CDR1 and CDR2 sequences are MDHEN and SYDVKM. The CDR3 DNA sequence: TGTGCCAGCAGTTTAGGCGGTCGGTCCTACGAGCAGTACTTC. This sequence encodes CASSLGGRSYEQYF.

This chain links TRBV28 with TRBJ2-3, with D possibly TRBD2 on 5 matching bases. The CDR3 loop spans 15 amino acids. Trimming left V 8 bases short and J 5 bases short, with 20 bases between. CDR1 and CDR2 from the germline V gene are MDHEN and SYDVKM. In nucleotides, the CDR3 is TGTGCCAGCCTCGCCGGGGTCGGCGTAGGAGATACGCAGTATTTT. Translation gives CASLAGVGVGDTQYF.

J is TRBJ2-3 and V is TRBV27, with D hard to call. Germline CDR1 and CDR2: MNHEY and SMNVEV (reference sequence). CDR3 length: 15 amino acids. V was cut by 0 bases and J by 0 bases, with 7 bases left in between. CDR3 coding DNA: TGTGCCAGCAGTTTATCGAAAGACAGCACAGATACGCAGTATTTT. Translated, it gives CASSLSKDSTDTQYF.

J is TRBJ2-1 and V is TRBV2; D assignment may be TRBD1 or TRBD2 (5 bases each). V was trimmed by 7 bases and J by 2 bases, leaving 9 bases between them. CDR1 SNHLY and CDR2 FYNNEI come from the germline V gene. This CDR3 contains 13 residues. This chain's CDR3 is CASNPGPYNEQFF. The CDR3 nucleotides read TGTGCCAGCAACCCGGGACCCTACAATGAGCAGTTCTTC.